This T cell receptor (beta chain) was captured by sequencing in a study of T-cell reconstitution after alpha-beta-depleted transplantation in children. This clonotype was observed a few times. Germline CDR1 and CDR2: SGHKS and YYEKEE (reference sequence). The ends were cut back, 4 bases at V and 0 bases at J, with 17 bases in the middle. The CDR3 is 17 amino acids. Unique molecular identifiers tagged the TCRbeta library. TCRdb reanalysed the PCR reads using MiXCR and keeps one entry per CDR3 protein. Of around 530,000 distinct CDR3 sequences detected, about 30% appear once; the ten largest clones hold more than 2%.

This chain connects TRBV5-5 to TRBJ1-3; D is uncertain. The sample here was PBMCs from the stem cell graft donor, taken from the stem cell graft. The receptor was derived from a human donor who donated a stem cell graft to a child with aplastic anemia. CDR3 bases: TGTGCCAGCAGCCCTTTCCAGGACCCTAGCTCTGGAAACACCATATATTTT. It is translated as CASSPFQDPSSGNTIYF. The full variable domain, its missing parts supplied by reference TRBV5-5 and TRBJ1-3, is DAGVTQSPTHLIKTRGQQVTLRCSPISGHKSVSWYQQVLGQGPQFIFQYYEKEERGRGNFPDRFSARQFPNYSSELNVNALLLGDSALYLCASSPFQDPSSGNTIYFGEGSWLTVV.